Each of the 20 T cell receptor beta chains below was sequenced from the same sample in a study of T cell responses to AZD1222 COVID-19 vaccine. Produced via immunoSEQ multiplex PCR; TCRdb's table is partial and in-frame only. Altogether some 130,000 clones are present, approximately 90% being singletons, with the ten largest covering under 2.5%. The source was peripheral blood, collected on day 0 of AZD1222 vaccination. Every receptor here comes from an adult in good health.

The genes are TRBV7-2 and TRBJ2-3; TRBD2 matches at 9 bases. The germline CDR1 and CDR2 sequences are SGHTA and FQGNSA. The CDR3 loop spans 18 amino acids. The J segment lost 5 bases and the V segment lost 4 bases, leaving 16 bases of the junction unmatched. The CDR3 spells CASSSTLLAGQRQDTQYF. CDR3 sequence (DNA): TGTGCCAGCAGCTCCACTCTACTAGCGGGCCAACGGCAAGATACGCAGTATTTT. Based on the CDR3 plus reference TRBV7-2 and TRBJ2-3, the full variable domain is GAGVSQSPSNKVTEKGKDVELRCDPISGHTALYWYRQSLGQGLEFLIYFQGNSAPDKSGLPSDRFSAERTGGSVSTLTIQRTQQEDSAVYLCASSSTLLAGQRQDTQYFGPGTRLTVL.

The chain recombines TRBV25-1 with TRBJ2-7; D not certain. This CDR3 is 15 amino acids long. Germline V gives CDR1 MGHDK, CDR2 SYGVNS. Trimming left V 3 bases short and J 2 bases short, with 14 bases between. CDR3 amino acids: CASSDQVGPTYEQYF. Here the CDR3 DNA reads TGTGCCAGCAGTGATCAAGTCGGTCCTACCTACGAGCAGTACTTC.

The gene calls are TRBV11-3 and TRBJ2-3, with D tentatively TRBD1 (5 bases). V was trimmed by 0 bases and J by 4 bases, leaving 8 bases between them. This CDR3 has 14 residues. Germline CDR1 is SGHNT and CDR2 is YENEEA. The CDR3 nucleotides are TGTGCCAGCAGCTTAGACGCAGGGCCAGATACGCAGTATTTT. It codes for CASSLDAGPDTQYF.

The genes are TRBV6-5 and TRBJ1-3; D not resolved. CDR1 is MNHEY, CDR2 SVGAGI, per germline. The CDR3 spans 14 residues. V shed 6 bases and J shed 0 bases, with 9 bases lying between them. The CDR3 here is CASSSVGSGNTIYF. The CDR3 DNA is TGTGCCAGCAGCTCGGTTGGCTCTGGAAACACCATATATTTT.

The chain couples TRBV5-3 to TRBJ1-5, with D maybe TRBD1 (6 bases). TRBV5-3 is annotated as an ORF whose role is uncertain. The CDR3 is made up of 15 amino acids. Trimming left V 6 bases short and J 4 bases short, with 17 bases between. The CDR3 DNA reads as TGTGCCAGAACCAGTCGACAGGATGTTAATCAGCCCCAGCATTTT. It specifies CARTSRQDVNQPQHF.

V usage is TRBV3-1 (or the pseudogene TRBV3-2) and J usage is TRBJ2-7, with D possibly TRBD1 on 6 matching bases. CDR3 length: 13 amino acids. V lost 7 bases and J lost 7, with 17 bases in between. Germline V gene sequence: CDR1 LGHDT, CDR2 YNNKEL (reference sequence). This CDR3 reads CASKMGASREQYF. The CDR3 region has the DNA TGTGCCAGCAAAATGGGGGCCTCGCGTGAGCAGTACTTC.

The J gene is TRBJ2-1, the V gene TRBV6-2 or TRBV6-3, with 10 bases matching TRBD1. The germline V gene encodes CDR1 MNHEY and CDR2 SVGEGT. With V trimmed by 4 bases and J by 2 bases, 5 bases remained unmatched. The CDR3 runs 16 residues. CDR3 DNA: TGTGCCAGCAGTTCGAGGGACAGGGGAACCTACAATGAGCAGTTCTTC. It yields the protein CASSSRDRGTYNEQFF.

This clone appeared a single time. The gene calls are TRBV5-6 and TRBJ1-2; D call uncertain. The CDR3 spans 14 residues. V was clipped by 1 base and J by 3 bases, with 10 bases between them. The germline gives CDR1 SGHDT, CDR2 YYEEEE. Here the CDR3 DNA reads TGTGCCAGCAGCTTGAGACCGATGGACTATGGCTACACCTTC. Its translation is CASSLRPMDYGYTF.

The chain couples TRBV27 to TRBJ1-2; possibly TRBD1 for D (5 bases). The CDR3 totals 15 residues. Germline V CDR1 and CDR2: MNHEY, SMNVEV (reference sequence). Trimming cost V 6 bases and J 0 bases, with 14 bases left between them. The CDR3 DNA reads TGTGCCAGCAGACCATTTAGACAGACTAACTATGGCTACACCTTC. It codes for CASRPFRQTNYGYTF.

The chain recombines TRBV3-1 (or the pseudogene TRBV3-2) with TRBJ1-6; no clear D. The CDR3 runs to 14 residues. V lost 3 bases to trimming and J lost 9 bases, with 12 bases between them. CDR1 and CDR2 (germline): LGHDT, YNNKEL (reference sequence). This CDR3 reads CASSHGVMGSPLHF. The CDR3, as DNA: TGTGCCAGCAGCCATGGGGTTATGGGTTCACCCCTCCACTTT.

The chain combines TRBV2 with TRBJ1-2; tentative D call: TRBD1 (5 bases). V shed 6 bases and J shed 0 bases, with 14 bases lying between them. This CDR3 has 15 amino acids. Germline V gene lookup returns CDR1 SNHLY and CDR2 FYNNEI. The CDR3 nucleotides are TGTGCCAGCAGGGGGAACAGGACCCCTAACTATGGCTACACCTTC. It translates to CASRGNRTPNYGYTF.

The chain couples TRBV5-1 to TRBJ2-2; 7 bases agree with TRBD1. The V gene's germline CDR1 is SGHRS and CDR2 YFSETQ. The CDR3 loop spans 17 amino acids. The ends lost 4 bases at V and 4 bases at J; junction bases unmatched: 13. The DNA for the CDR3 is TGCGCCAGCAGCCTGAGGGGGCTGAATAAGGGCACCGGGGAGCTGTTTTTT. The encoded protein is CASSLRGLNKGTGELFF.

The V gene is TRBV2, the J gene TRBJ1-5; the D gene is possibly TRBD1 (6 bases). This CDR3 has 14 amino acids. The V end lost 4 bases, the J end lost 2 bases, and 9 bases lay between the germline ends. CDR1 SNHLY and CDR2 FYNNEI come from the germline V gene. The CDR3: CASSGSGGNQPQHF. In DNA, the CDR3 is TGTGCCAGCAGTGGCTCAGGGGGCAATCAGCCCCAGCATTTT.

This clone showed up just once. The chain combines TRBV28 with TRBJ2-1; D might be TRBD2 (6 bases). This CDR3 has 14 amino acids. V was trimmed by 3 bases and J by 0 bases, leaving 6 bases between them. Per germline, CDR1 MDHEN and CDR2 SYDVKM. The CDR3 here is CASSFGSSYNEQFF. CDR3 nucleotides: TGTGCCAGCAGTTTCGGGAGCTCCTACAATGAGCAGTTCTTC.

The chain recombines TRBV3-1 (or the pseudogene TRBV3-2) with TRBJ1-2; no definite D call. Looked up from germline, CDR1 is LGHDT and CDR2 is YNNKEL (reference sequence). V lost 4 bases, J lost 8 bases, and 14 bases lay in between. The CDR3 loop spans 13 amino acids. CDR3: CASSPQEVSGYTF. For the CDR3, the DNA is TGTGCCAGCAGCCCTCAGGAGGTTTCGGGCTACACCTTC.

This chain uses TRBV7-2 with TRBJ1-2; the D is unclear. This CDR3 has 13 amino acids. Trimming took off 2 bases at V and 12 bases at J, with 16 bases between the two ends. Germline lookup yields CDR1 SGHTA and CDR2 FQGNSA. CDR3 nucleotide sequence: TGTGCCAGCAGCTTAACCACCAATTCACAAGACACCTTC. This sequence encodes CASSLTTNSQDTF.

V usage is TRBV6-6 and J usage is TRBJ1-5, with unresolved D. V shed 6 bases and J shed 2 bases, with 5 bases lying between them. Germline assignment: CDR1 MNHNY and CDR2 SVGAGI (reference sequence). CDR3 size: 12 residues. The CDR3 loop is CASSLRNQPQHF. The CDR3 DNA reads TGTGCCAGCAGCCTACGCAATCAGCCCCAGCATTTT.

The chain employs TRBV29-1 and TRBJ2-5; TRBD1 or TRBD2 may be the D gene (5 bases each). The CDR3 covers 13 residues. Trimming removed 4 bases at V and 5 bases at J, with 14 bases between. Germline V gene sequence: CDR1 SQVTM, CDR2 ANQGSEA. This CDR3 reads CSVAFGTPETQYF. In DNA, the CDR3 is TGCAGCGTTGCGTTTGGGACCCCGGAGACCCAGTACTTC.

The chain combines TRBV7-9 with TRBJ2-2; unclear D gene. Trimming took 5 bases from V and 6 from J, leaving 10 bases between them. This CDR3 has 13 amino acids. Germline V gene lookup returns CDR1 SEHNR and CDR2 FQNEAQ (reference sequence). The CDR3 DNA reads as TGTGCCAGCAGCCCAGAATATGCCGGGGAGCTGTTTTTT. Amino acid sequence: CASSPEYAGELFF. Together with reference TRBV7-9 and TRBJ2-2, the CDR3 gives the full variable domain: DTGVSQNPRHKITKRGQNVTFRCDPISEHNRLYWYRQTLGQGPEFLTYFQNEAQLEKSRLLSDRFSAERPKGSFSTLEIQRTEQGDSAMYLCASSPEYAGELFFGEGSRLTVL.

This chain links TRBV4-2 with TRBJ1-4; no reliable D call. V shed 0 bases and J shed 6 bases, with 8 bases lying between them. Germline V gene sequence: CDR1 LGHNA, CDR2 YNFKEQ. The CDR3 runs 14 residues. The CDR3 sequence: CASSQDQRDEKLFF. The CDR3 bases are TGTGCCAGCAGCCAAGATCAAAGGGATGAAAAACTGTTTTTT.